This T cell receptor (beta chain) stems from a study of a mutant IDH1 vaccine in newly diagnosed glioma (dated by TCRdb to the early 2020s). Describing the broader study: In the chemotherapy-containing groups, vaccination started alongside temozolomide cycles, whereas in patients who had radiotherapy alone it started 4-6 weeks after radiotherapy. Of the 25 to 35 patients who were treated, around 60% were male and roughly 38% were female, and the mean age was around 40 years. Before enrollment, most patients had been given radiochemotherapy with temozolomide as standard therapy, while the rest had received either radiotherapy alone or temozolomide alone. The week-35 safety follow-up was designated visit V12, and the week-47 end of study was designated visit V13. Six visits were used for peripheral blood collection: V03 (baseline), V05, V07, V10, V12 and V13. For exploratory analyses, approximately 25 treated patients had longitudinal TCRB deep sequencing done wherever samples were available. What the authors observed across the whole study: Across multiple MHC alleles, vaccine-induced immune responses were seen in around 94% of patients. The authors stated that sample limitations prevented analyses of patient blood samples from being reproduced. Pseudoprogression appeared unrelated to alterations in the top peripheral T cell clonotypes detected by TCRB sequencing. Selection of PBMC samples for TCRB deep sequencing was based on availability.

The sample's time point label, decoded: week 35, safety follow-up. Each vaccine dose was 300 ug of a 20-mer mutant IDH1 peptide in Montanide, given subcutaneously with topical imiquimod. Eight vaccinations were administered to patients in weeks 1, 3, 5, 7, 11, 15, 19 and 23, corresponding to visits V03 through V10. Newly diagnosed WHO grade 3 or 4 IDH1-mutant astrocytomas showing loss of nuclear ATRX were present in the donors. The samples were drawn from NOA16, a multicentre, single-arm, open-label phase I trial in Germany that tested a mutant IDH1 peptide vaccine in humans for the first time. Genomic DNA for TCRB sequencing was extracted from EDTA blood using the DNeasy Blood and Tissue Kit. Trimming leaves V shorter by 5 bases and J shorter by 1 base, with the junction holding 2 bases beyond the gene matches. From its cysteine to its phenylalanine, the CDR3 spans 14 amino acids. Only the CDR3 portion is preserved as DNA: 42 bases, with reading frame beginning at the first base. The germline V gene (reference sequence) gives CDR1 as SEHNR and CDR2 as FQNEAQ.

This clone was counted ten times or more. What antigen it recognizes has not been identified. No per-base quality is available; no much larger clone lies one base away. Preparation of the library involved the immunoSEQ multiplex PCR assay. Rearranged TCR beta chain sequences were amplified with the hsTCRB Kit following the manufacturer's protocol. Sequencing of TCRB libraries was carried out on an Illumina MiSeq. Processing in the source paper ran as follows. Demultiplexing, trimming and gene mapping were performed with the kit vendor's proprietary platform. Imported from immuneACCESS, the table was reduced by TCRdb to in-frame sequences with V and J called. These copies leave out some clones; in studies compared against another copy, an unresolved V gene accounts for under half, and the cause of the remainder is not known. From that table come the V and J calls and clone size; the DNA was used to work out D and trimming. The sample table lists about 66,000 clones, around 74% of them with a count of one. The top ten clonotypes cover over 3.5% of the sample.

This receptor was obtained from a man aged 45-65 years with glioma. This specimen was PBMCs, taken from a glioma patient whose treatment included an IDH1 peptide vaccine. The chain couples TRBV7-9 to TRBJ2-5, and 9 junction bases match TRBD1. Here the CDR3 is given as CASSHRGPQETQYF. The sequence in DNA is TGTGCCAGCAGCCACAGGGGGCCCCAAGAGACCCAGTACTTC.